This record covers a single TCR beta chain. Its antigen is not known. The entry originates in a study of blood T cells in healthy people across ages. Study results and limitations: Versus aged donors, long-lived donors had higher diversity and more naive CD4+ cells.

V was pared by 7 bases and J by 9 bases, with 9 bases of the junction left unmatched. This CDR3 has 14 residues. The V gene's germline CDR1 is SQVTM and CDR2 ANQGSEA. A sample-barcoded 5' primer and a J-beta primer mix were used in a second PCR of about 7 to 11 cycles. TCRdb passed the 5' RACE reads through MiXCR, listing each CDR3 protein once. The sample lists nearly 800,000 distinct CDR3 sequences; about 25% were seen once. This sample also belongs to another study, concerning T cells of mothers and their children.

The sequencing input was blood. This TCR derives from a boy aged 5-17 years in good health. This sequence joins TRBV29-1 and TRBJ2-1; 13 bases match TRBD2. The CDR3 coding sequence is TGCAGCGGACGGACTAGCGGGAGAGGTGTTGAGCAGTTCTTC. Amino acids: CSGRTSGRGVEQFF.